Following are 8 T cell receptor beta chains from one sample sequenced in a study of tumor and adjacent non-tumor tissue in lung cancer. A modified ARM-PCR protocol with three rounds of nested PCR amplified TCRbeta. MiXCR, run by TCRdb on the multiplex PCR reads, gives a single entry per CDR3 protein. Among tens of thousands of distinct CDR3 sequences listed, about 66% were seen once. This sample's RNA came from whole unsorted tissue. The sequenced sample was lung tumor tissue. These receptor sequences come from a man aged 55-75 years with non-small cell lung cancer.

The sample holds many counts of this clonotype. V gene TRBV6-6 combines with J gene TRBJ2-3; D is uncertain. Germline V gives CDR1 MNHNY, CDR2 SVGAGI (reference sequence). The CDR3 contains 13 residues. The V gene lost 10 bases and the J gene lost 0 bases, with 11 bases spanning the gap. The CDR3 is CATLDGSTDTQYF. The CDR3 coding sequence is TGTGCCACCCTAGATGGGAGCACAGATACGCAGTATTTT.

The CDR3 DNA reads TGTGCCAGCAGAAGGGCTAGCGGGAGTTCCAGTGAGCAGTTCTTC. Translating gives CASRRASGSSSEQFF. The chain employs TRBV11-3 and TRBJ2-1; 10 bases are shared with TRBD2. The CDR3 loop spans 15 amino acids. V shed 6 bases and J 9 bases; nucleotides not matched to a gene: 11. Germline loops: CDR1 SGHNT, CDR2 YENEEA.

CDR3 nucleotide sequence: TGTGCCAGCAGTCTCGGGGACAGGGGGACCTACGAGCAGTACTTC. Its translation: CASSLGDRGTYEQYF. This sequence joins TRBV12-3 or TRBV12-4 and TRBJ2-7, with TRBD1 matching over 11 bases. The CDR3 extends over 15 amino acids. J lost 2 bases, V lost 5 bases, and 5 bases had no gene match.

This clonotype was detected many times. V is TRBV11-2 and J is TRBJ2-7; possible D gene TRBD1, 6 bases. V lost 6 bases and J 2 bases, leaving 14 bases between the germline ends. Germline assignment: CDR1 SGHAT and CDR2 FQNNGV. The CDR3 is 14 residues long. CDR3 sequence reads: CASRSTGSTYEQYF. The CDR3 bases are TGTGCCAGCAGGTCGACAGGCAGCACCTACGAGCAGTACTTC.

A remark on this clonotype: Being one base from a much bigger clone, this may be a read error. The chain joins TRBV29-1 to TRBJ2-7; 7 bases fit TRBD1. The CDR3 is 14 residues long. Losses at the gene ends were 8 bases for V and 0 bases for J; bases not matched to a gene: 10. CDR1 SQVTM and CDR2 ANQGSEA come from the germline V gene. CDR3 sequence: CSTEAGTASYEQYF. The CDR3 nucleotides read TGCAGCACTGAGGCCGGGACAGCCTCCTACGAGCAGTACTTC.

Details on this clonotype: At one boundary the junction diverges from the germline segment, which might be a read error. The CDR3 region is CASRLAAQETQHF. The CDR3 DNA is TGTGCCAGCAGACTAGCAGCCCAAGAGACCCAGCACTTC. The chain is built from TRBV28 and TRBJ2-5; D perhaps matches TRBD2 (6 bases). Germline CDR1 and CDR2: MDHEN and SYDVKM. The CDR3 length is 13 residues.

Worth noting for this clonotype: The junction does not match germline at one end; this may be a read error. J is TRBJ1-2 and V is TRBV12-3 or TRBV12-4, with TRBD1 matching 9 bases. This CDR3 contains 16 residues. For the CDR3, the DNA is TGTGCCGGCAGTTGGCCCCGGGACAGGGTCAGCTATGACTACACCTTC. This gives the protein CAGSWPRDRVSYDYTF.

Ten or more counts support this clonotype. This sequence joins TRBV12-3 or TRBV12-4 and TRBJ2-2; no clear D gene. V was clipped by 3 bases and J by 8 bases, with 7 bases between them. This CDR3 region has 12 residues. Here the CDR3 reads CASSFFGGELFF. CDR3 nucleotide sequence: TGTGCCAGCAGTTTCTTCGGGGGGGAGCTGTTTTTT.